One sample yielded the 24 T cell receptor beta chains listed below, sequenced in a study of CD8 T cells in ankylosing spondylitis. TCRdb fed the 5' RACE reads into MiXCR, producing one record per CDR3 protein. Of about 540,000 distinct CDR3 sequences in the sample, over 9.5% were seen once. These receptors have no known antigen. Overall study findings and caveats: Ankylosing spondylitis blood appeared to carry a characteristic TCR beta motif of several highly homologous variants.

The source material was blood, either unsorted or a sorted T cell fraction (not recorded which). All receptors derive from a male donor with ankylosing spondylitis.

This clonotype was seen a handful of times. This chain joins TRBV27 and TRBJ2-5; TRBD1 or TRBD2 may be the D gene (6 bases each). V was pared by 6 bases and J by 7 bases, with 12 bases between. The germline CDR1 and CDR2 sequences are MNHEY and SMNVEV (reference sequence). The CDR3 has 12 residues. CDR3 DNA: TGTGCCAGCAGATTGGAGGGGGGGACCCAGTACTTC. Translating it yields CASRLEGGTQYF.

This clonotype has ten or more counts. This chain links TRBV12-5 with TRBJ2-1; D is uncertain. CDR1 is LGHNT, CDR2 FRNRAP, per germline. The CDR3 covers 13 residues. The V end lost 7 bases, the J end lost 8 bases, and 15 bases lay between the germline ends. CDR3 DNA: TGTGCTAGTGTTGGGATTGGGTGGGATGAGCAGTTCTTC. This gives the protein CASVGIGWDEQFF.

The chain joins TRBV3-1 to TRBJ2-1; tentatively, D is TRBD1 (6 bases). Germline values: CDR1 LGHDT, CDR2 YNNKEL (reference sequence). The CDR3 contains 13 residues. V shed 5 bases and J shed 10 bases, with 15 bases lying between them. CDR3 bases: TGTGCCAGCAGCGGGGGCTTCCGTGGGGAGCAGTTCTTC. Translating gives CASSGGFRGEQFF.

V and J are TRBV20-1 and TRBJ2-3; perhaps TRBD2 as D (5 bases). Germline lookup yields CDR1 DFQATT and CDR2 SNEGSKA (reference sequence). With 3 bases removed from V and 3 bases from J, the gap between germline ends came to 10 bases. CDR3 length: 13 residues. CDR3 residues: CSARPLATDTQYF. The CDR3 nucleotides read TGCAGTGCTAGGCCCCTAGCTACAGATACGCAGTATTTT.

This clonotype was found a few times. This chain connects TRBV9 to TRBJ2-2; D unresolved. V lost 0 bases, J lost 6 bases, and 6 bases lay in between. This CDR3 comprises 13 residues. The germline V gene encodes CDR1 SGDLS and CDR2 YYNGEE. CDR3 loop: CASSVAQSGELFF. The CDR3 region has the DNA TGTGCCAGCAGCGTAGCCCAATCCGGGGAGCTGTTTTTT.

This clonotype was seen a few times. The J gene is TRBJ1-1, the V gene TRBV11-2; D is unresolved. The CDR3 spans 16 residues. Germline V gene sequence: CDR1 SGHAT, CDR2 FQNNGV. Trimming left V 0 bases short and J 5 bases short, with 16 bases between. CDR3 nucleotides: TGTGCCAGCAGCTTAGATTCGGGCAGACAAGGGACTGAAGCTTTCTTT. Translated: CASSLDSGRQGTEAFF.

The CDR3 bases are TGCAGTGCCGGACGGAGGGCCACTTACAATGAGCAGTTCTTC. It encodes CSAGRRATYNEQFF. The chain uses TRBV20-1 and TRBJ2-1, with D possibly matching TRBD2 (6 bases). CDR3 length equals 14 residues. Germline V CDR1 and CDR2: DFQATT, SNEGSKA (reference sequence). V shed 6 bases and J shed 4 bases, with 16 bases lying between them.

In its sample, this clonotype was seen a few times. The chain uses TRBV29-1 and TRBJ1-2; perhaps TRBD1 as D (6 bases). This CDR3 is 13 amino acids long. CDR1 is SQVTM and CDR2 is ANQGSEA in the germline V gene. Trimming removed 3 bases from V and 8 bases from J, with 16 bases in between. The CDR3 nucleotides read TGCAGCGTTGAGGGGGGGCTTTCCAACGGCTACACCTTC. Translation gives CSVEGGLSNGYTF.

V gene TRBV6-4 combines with J gene TRBJ2-3; TRBD1 is a possible D gene (5 bases). This CDR3 has 17 amino acids. Germline lookup yields CDR1 MRHNA and CDR2 SNTAGT. V was cut by 9 bases and J by 0 bases, with 22 bases left in between. The CDR3 DNA follows: TGTGCCAGTGGCTGCAGGGATGGCAAGGATAGCACAGATACGCAGTATTTT. Translation gives CASGCRDGKDSTDTQYF.

This clonotype was picked up a small number of times. The chain uses TRBV29-1 and TRBJ2-2, with D unresolved. This CDR3 has 14 amino acids. Germline V gene sequence: CDR1 SQVTM, CDR2 ANQGSEA. Deletions cut 0 bases from V and 5 bases from J, with 10 bases between. CDR3 residues: CSVEDRSLTGELFF. The CDR3 DNA follows: TGCAGCGTTGAAGATAGATCGCTTACCGGGGAGCTGTTTTTT.

This chain joins TRBV10-3 and TRBJ1-2, with D possibly matching TRBD1 (6 bases). The ends were cut back, 10 bases at V and 9 bases at J, with 18 bases in the middle. The CDR3 totals 12 residues. From germline, CDR1 is ENHRY and CDR2 SYGVKD. The CDR3 nucleotides are TGTGCCACCTGGACAAGGGGGAATCGCTACACCTTC. This encodes CATWTRGNRYTF.

The sample holds a few counts of this clonotype. The rearrangement uses TRBV5-1 and TRBJ1-1; TRBD1 might be the D (5 bases). This CDR3 has 14 amino acids. With 2 bases removed from V and 2 bases from J, the gap between germline ends came to 10 bases. From germline, CDR1 is SGHRS and CDR2 YFSETQ. The CDR3 region is CASSFQGTNTEAFF. The CDR3 nucleotides read TGCGCCAGCAGCTTTCAAGGGACCAACACTGAAGCTTTCTTT.

This chain uses TRBV27 with TRBJ1-5; D uncertain. This CDR3 region has 13 residues. Trimming shortened V by 6 bases and J by 2 bases, and 8 bases separated the two germline ends. Looked up from germline, CDR1 is MNHEY and CDR2 is SMNVEV (reference sequence). CDR3 loop: CASRGLGNQPQHF. CDR3 sequence (DNA): TGTGCCAGCAGGGGTTTGGGCAATCAGCCCCAGCATTTT.

This clonotype appeared many times. The chain links TRBV12-3 or TRBV12-4 to TRBJ2-1; TRBD1 agrees at 10 bases. CDR3 length: 15 residues. The V segment lost 6 bases and the J segment 5 bases; nucleotides outside the gene matches: 7. DNA for the CDR3: TGTGCCAGCAGCCTCCGGGACAGGGGCCACAATGAGCAGTTCTTC. Residues: CASSLRDRGHNEQFF.

This clonotype was observed at least ten times. This chain joins TRBV18 and TRBJ2-1, with D perhaps being TRBD1 or TRBD2 (5 bases each). This CDR3 has 12 amino acids. Per germline, CDR1 KGHSH and CDR2 LQKENI. V was shortened by 6 bases and J by 6 bases, with 9 bases between the two germline ends. The CDR3 DNA sequence: TGTGCCAGCTCGGGGGAGACCAATGAGCAGTTCTTC. It is translated as CASSGETNEQFF.

A few counts support this clonotype. CDR3 bases: TGCGCCAGCAGCTTGGAGGGATTGGTACGTGGAAACACCATATATTTT. It encodes CASSLEGLVRGNTIYF. V and J are TRBV5-1 and TRBJ1-3; no clear D. V was pared by 0 bases and J by 3 bases, with 13 bases between. Germline lookup yields CDR1 SGHRS and CDR2 YFSETQ. The CDR3 covers 16 residues.

A remark on this clonotype: A much more abundant neighbour one base away suggests this may be a read error. The gene calls are TRBV24-1 and TRBJ2-1; 8 bases line up with TRBD1. Germline values: CDR1 KGHDR, CDR2 SFDVKD. This CDR3 contains 17 residues. Here the CDR3 reads CAASDPRTGKSYNEQFF. As DNA, the CDR3 is TGTGCCGCCAGTGACCCTAGGACAGGGAAGTCCTACAATGAGCAGTTCTTC.

This clonotype turned up a few times. The rearrangement links TRBV29-1 to TRBJ1-3, with unresolved D. The CDR3 contains 11 residues. The germline V gene has CDR1 SQVTM and CDR2 ANQGSEA. Trimming removed 6 bases at V and 4 bases at J, with 7 bases between. The CDR3 bases are TGCAGCGTGGGGATAGGAAACACCATATATTTT. Amino acid sequence: CSVGIGNTIYF.

The chain links TRBV20-1 to TRBJ2-5, with no clear D. V lost 2 bases and J 5 bases, leaving 12 bases between the germline ends. The CDR3 has 13 amino acids. From germline, CDR1 is DFQATT and CDR2 SNEGSKA (reference sequence). The CDR3 spells CSARRLVVETQYF. The CDR3 DNA is TGCAGTGCTAGAAGGCTTGTGGTGGAGACCCAGTACTTC.

This clonotype was seen more than once but under ten times. The V call is TRBV5-8, the J call TRBJ1-2, with D unresolved. Trimming removed 0 bases from V and 4 bases from J, with 13 bases in between. The CDR3 is made up of 15 amino acids. Looked up from germline, CDR1 is SGHTS and CDR2 is YDEGEE. As DNA, the CDR3 is TGTGCCAGCAGCTTGGCCGGGGTGGCCAGCTATGGCTACACCTTC. This gives the protein CASSLAGVASYGYTF.

The genes are TRBV20-1 and TRBJ2-3; a possible D gene is TRBD2 (5 bases). Germline-derived CDR1 and CDR2 are DFQATT and SNEGSKA (reference sequence). The V end was cut by 7 bases, the J end by 0 bases, with 14 bases between. This CDR3 has 14 residues. The CDR3 protein is CSVRSGLSTDTQYF. In DNA form, the CDR3 reads TGCAGTGTCAGGAGCGGACTCAGCACAGATACGCAGTATTTT.

V is TRBV9 and J is TRBJ2-7, with no clear D. Germline assignment: CDR1 SGDLS and CDR2 YYNGEE. CDR3 length equals 13 residues. V was clipped by 4 bases and J by 3 bases, with 11 bases between them. CDR3 region: CASSPLSRYEQYV. CDR3 bases: TGTGCCAGCAGCCCCTTGTCCCGCTACGAGCAGTACGTC.

The chain employs TRBV6-1 and TRBJ1-2, with 7 positions matching TRBD1. The CDR3 is 16 amino acids. Germline CDR1 reads MNHNS; CDR2 reads SASEGT. The junction had 7 bases not matched to a gene; V was cut back by 3 bases and J by 0 bases. The chain's CDR3 is CASSERQGRANYGYTF. In nucleotides, the CDR3 is TGTGCCAGCAGTGAGCGACAGGGAAGAGCTAACTATGGCTACACCTTC.

This clonotype was seen more than once but under ten times. The chain has TRBV20-1 and TRBJ2-7; D gene unclear. Germline-derived CDR1 and CDR2 are DFQATT and SNEGSKA (reference sequence). V lost 8 bases and J 6 bases, leaving 14 bases between the germline ends. The CDR3 sequence is 11 residues long. For the CDR3, the DNA is TGCAGTTCCGCAGTTGGGCCCGAGCAGTACTTC. This translates into CSSAVGPEQYF.